These 8 T cell receptor beta chains were sequenced from one sample in a study of blood T cell repertoires in COVID-19. Libraries were prepared by immunoSEQ multiplex PCR; TCRdb keeps only in-frame clonotypes and omits some of them. The top ten clones hold 4.5% to 6.5% of a sample with roughly 30,000 clones, about 93% of them seen once. Sequenced material: peripheral blood. These receptors were taken from a human donor in a cohort sampled during active COVID-19.

The chain couples TRBV3-1 (or the pseudogene TRBV3-2) to TRBJ2-1, with TRBD1 matching 9 bases. The CDR3 is 12 residues long. V lost 3 bases, J lost 9 bases, and 0 bases stayed unmatched. CDR1 and CDR2 (germline): LGHDT, YNNKEL (reference sequence). CDR3 amino acids: CASSQTGGEQFF. CDR3 coding DNA: TGTGCCAGCAGCCAGACAGGGGGTGAGCAGTTCTTC.

The chain is built from TRBV7-9 and TRBJ2-7; 7 bases align to TRBD1. CDR3 size: 14 residues. The V segment lost 1 base and the J segment 2 bases; nucleotides outside the gene matches: 2. The germline gives CDR1 SEHNR, CDR2 FQNEAQ (reference sequence). CDR3 protein: CASSLVGTAYEQYF. The CDR3 region has the DNA TGTGCCAGCAGCTTAGTTGGGACAGCCTACGAGCAGTACTTC.

The chain uses TRBV27 and TRBJ2-5; TRBD1 matches 7 bases. The CDR3 has 15 residues. Germline CDR1 MNHEY, CDR2 SMNVEV (reference sequence). Unmatched junction bases numbered 11, after V lost 5 bases and J lost 5 bases. The CDR3 DNA reads TGTGCCAGCAGTCTACGACAGGGAATCTGGGAGACCCAGTACTTC. Translated, it gives CASSLRQGIWETQYF.

This rearrangement joins TRBV12-3 or TRBV12-4 to TRBJ1-1, with D maybe TRBD1 (5 bases). This CDR3 comprises 13 residues. Between the trimmed V and J ends, which lost 5 bases and 7 bases, there was a span of 14 bases. CDR3 DNA sequence: TGTGCCAGCAGTCCCGGGGGGGGAGTTGAAGCTTTCTTT. This translates into CASSPGGGVEAFF.

This chain joins TRBV3-1 (or the pseudogene TRBV3-2) and TRBJ2-2; TRBD2 matches 15 bases. This CDR3 has 18 amino acids. The V gene's germline CDR1 is LGHDT and CDR2 YNNKEL (reference sequence). Trimming took 4 bases from V and 1 from J; bases not matched to a gene: 4. CDR3 protein: CASSPGLAGGRNTGELFF. CDR3 nucleotide sequence: TGTGCCAGCAGCCCTGGACTAGCGGGGGGGCGGAACACCGGGGAGCTGTTTTTT.

The rearrangement links TRBV15 to TRBJ2-2, with D uncertain. The CDR3 is 15 residues long. V was shortened by 5 bases and J by 0 bases, with 10 bases between the two germline ends. Germline CDR1 is LNHNV and CDR2 is YYDKDF (reference sequence). The CDR3 DNA is TGTGCCACCAGCTTCTCTGCGGCGAACACCGGGGAGCTGTTTTTT. Its protein product is CATSFSAANTGELFF.

The chain is built from TRBV13 and TRBJ2-7; TRBD1 matches at 7 bases. This CDR3 is 15 amino acids long. Trimming cost V 6 bases and J 4 bases; bases outside gene matches: 12. Germline V gene sequence: CDR1 PRHDT, CDR2 FYEKMQ (reference sequence). The CDR3 region is CASSSLTGTPYEQYF. CDR3 coding DNA: TGTGCCAGCAGTTCATTGACAGGGACCCCTTACGAGCAGTACTTC.

The chain couples TRBV7-9 to TRBJ2-5; perhaps TRBD2 as D (5 bases). This CDR3 spans 13 amino acids. CDR1 is SEHNR and CDR2 is FQNEAQ in the germline V gene (reference sequence). The V and J ends lost 5 bases and 3 bases respectively, with 10 bases between them. CDR3 sequence: CASSPAGEETQYF. CDR3 bases: TGTGCCAGCAGCCCTGCCGGGGAAGAGACCCAGTACTTC.